This is a list of T cell receptor beta chains from one sample in a study of T cell responses to AZD1222 COVID-19 vaccine. Sequenced by immunoSEQ multiplex PCR; TCRdb stores in-frame clones only, minus some. The sample yields about 180,000 clones, 90% seen once. The sequences come from peripheral blood, collected 28 days after the second dose of the MenACWY control vaccine. The receptors here all came from an adult who received the MenACWY meningococcal vaccine as a control. Each CDR3 is given with its conserved first and last residue. The D gene is left open where the match is weak. A clone size is listed for some rows: how often the clone was seen (once, few, many), or a class if it is expanded.

j_call,v_call,clone_size,d_call,cdr3_nt,cdr3_aa
TRBJ1-4,TRBV24-1,NA,NA,TGTGCCACCAGTGTATCTGGGAGTGAAAAACTGTTTTTT,CATSVSGSEKLFF
TRBJ2-1,TRBV11-3,once,NA,TGTGCCAGCAGCTTAGGGGACGGGGTAATGAACAATGAGCAGTTCTTC,CASSLGDGVMNNEQFF
TRBJ2-7,TRBV27,NA,NA,TGTGCCAGCAGCCCGAGGGGGGTTGGGGTGAACGAGCAGTACTTC,CASSPRGVGVNEQYF
TRBJ1-4,TRBV28,NA,TRBD1,TGTGCCAGCAGCGTAACAGGGGTTTACGAAAAACTGTTTTTT,CASSVTGVYEKLFF
TRBJ1-4,TRBV30,NA,NA,TGTGCCACAGGACTAACTAATGAAAAACTGTTTTTT,CATGLTNEKLFF
TRBJ2-7,TRBV11-3,NA,NA,TGTGCCAGCAGTAGGGGGAACTACGAGCAGTACTTC,CASSRGNYEQYF
TRBJ2-7,TRBV2,NA,TRBD2,TGTGCCAGCATTATTGACGGGAGGGGGGCGACCTACGAGCAGTACTTC,CASIIDGRGATYEQYF
TRBJ2-3,TRBV28,NA,TRBD2,TGTGCCAGCACCGGGGGGGCAGATACGCAGTATTTT,CASTGGADTQYF
TRBJ2-7,TRBV7-9,NA,NA,TGTGCCAGCAGCTTACTTCCCGGACAGCTGCCCGTACAGTACTTC,CASSLLPGQLPVQYF
TRBJ1-2,TRBV3-1/TRBV3-2,NA,NA,TGTGCCAGCAGCCGCGTGGGGGAGGCCTTCTATGGCTACACCTTC,CASSRVGEAFYGYTF
TRBJ1-2,TRBV3-1/TRBV3-2,NA,NA,TGTGCCAGCAGCCAAGATTCTGTTTGGGGGAATGAGTCTTACTATGGCTACACCTTC,CASSQDSVWGNESYYGYTF
TRBJ1-2,TRBV2,NA,TRBD1,TGTGCCAGCAGCGAGACAGGGATGGATGGCTACACCTTC,CASSETGMDGYTF
TRBJ1-5,TRBV3-1/TRBV3-2,NA,TRBD1,TGTGCCAGCAGCCAAGTGTCAGGGGGGGGTCAGCCCCAGCATTTT,CASSQVSGGGQPQHF
TRBJ2-7,TRBV27,NA,NA,TGTGCCAGCAGTTTATTAGGAAGGGGCAGCACCTACGAGCAGTACTTC,CASSLLGRGSTYEQYF
TRBJ1-6,TRBV12-2,NA,NA,TGTGCAAGTCGCTCGATAAGCGCAGAAACTTATAATTCACCCCTCCACTTT,CASRSISAETYNSPLHF
TRBJ2-2,TRBV12-3/TRBV12-4,NA,NA,TGTGCCAGCAGCCTACAAACCGGGGAGCTGTTTTTT,CASSLQTGELFF
TRBJ1-1,TRBV12-3/TRBV12-4,NA,NA,TGTGCCAGCAGTTTAGACAGAACTGAAGCTTTCTTT,CASSLDRTEAFF
TRBJ2-1,TRBV21-1,NA,NA,TGTGCCAGCAGCACCTTTGTCAAGGTAGCGGGCTACAATGAGCAGTTCTTC,CASSTFVKVAGYNEQFF
TRBJ2-7,TRBV7-2,NA,TRBD2,TGTGCCAGCAGGACTCTAGCGGGAGACTACGAGCAGTACTTC,CASRTLAGDYEQYF
TRBJ2-7,TRBV28,NA,TRBD2,TGTGCCAGCAGTTCCCAGGGACTAGCGGGACGGGGAGAGCAGTACTTC,CASSSQGLAGRGEQYF
TRBJ2-2,TRBV6-5,NA,NA,TGTGCCAGCAGCCAACCCGGTGGAACCGGGGAGCTGTTTTTT,CASSQPGGTGELFF
TRBJ2-7,TRBV18,NA,TRBD1,TGTGCCAGCTCGCCTGGACAGGGCAGCTCCTACGAGCAGTACTTC,CASSPGQGSSYEQYF
TRBJ1-6,TRBV10-3,few,TRBD1,TGTGCCACCCAGGGGGTGACAGGAGGTTCACCCCTCCACTTT,CATQGVTGGSPLHF
TRBJ1-1,TRBV4-3,NA,TRBD1,TGCGCCAGCAGCCAAGGGACAGGGAAGGACACTGAAGCTTTCTTT,CASSQGTGKDTEAFF
TRBJ1-5,TRBV28,NA,NA,TGTGCCAGCAGTTTATCTATCCCCGGTCAGCCCCAGCATTTT,CASSLSIPGQPQHF
TRBJ2-1,TRBV29-1,NA,NA,TGCAGCGTCGGTAACAGCGGTCTGAGCTCCTACAATGAGCAGTTCTTC,CSVGNSGLSSYNEQFF
TRBJ2-1,TRBV18,NA,NA,TGTGCCAGCTCACGACTTCGCGAGGCAGCTGAGCAGTTCTTC,CASSRLREAAEQFF
TRBJ2-1,TRBV6-2/TRBV6-3,NA,TRBD1,TGTGCCAGCAGTTACGGGGACAGCTATGAGCAGTTCTTC,CASSYGDSYEQFF
TRBJ1-5,TRBV4-2,NA,NA,TGTGCCAGCAGCCAAGATGGGGGGGCCAGCAATCAGCCCCAGCATTTT,CASSQDGGASNQPQHF
TRBJ2-3,TRBV6-2/TRBV6-3,NA,NA,TGTGCCAGCAGTTATGGGCCAGTTCGGAATACGCAGTATTTT,CASSYGPVRNTQYF
TRBJ1-3,TRBV4-2,NA,NA,TGTGCCAGCAGCTCAGGACCTCATGAAGTAAACACCATATATTTT,CASSSGPHEVNTIYF
TRBJ2-7,TRBV27,NA,TRBD2,TGTGCCAGCAGTTTACTTGGCGGGGGATCATACGAGCAGTACTTC,CASSLLGGGSYEQYF
TRBJ2-7,TRBV29-1,NA,NA,TGCAGCGTTTCGGACTACCACGAGCAGTACTTC,CSVSDYHEQYF
TRBJ2-7,TRBV29-1,NA,TRBD2,TGCAGCGTTCGGGCTAGCGGGAGGGCGGGGCAGTACTTC,CSVRASGRAGQYF
TRBJ1-5,TRBV28,NA,NA,TGTGCCAGCAGTTTTCAGGGGACTTCTAATCAGCCCCAGCATTTT,CASSFQGTSNQPQHF
TRBJ1-1,TRBV18,few,NA,TGTGCCAGCTCACCCATACAGGGGAACACTGAAGCTTTCTTT,CASSPIQGNTEAFF
TRBJ1-1,TRBV15,NA,NA,TGTGCCACCAGCAGAGATCAACACACAGAGAACACTGAAGCTTTCTTT,CATSRDQHTENTEAFF
TRBJ1-3,TRBV7-2,NA,TRBD1,TGTGCCAGCAGCGCCCAGGGGGCCGGAAACACCATATATTTT,CASSAQGAGNTIYF
TRBJ2-3,TRBV19,NA,TRBD2,TGTGCCAGTAGTATAGACAGCGGGAGTGATACAGATACGCAGTATTTT,CASSIDSGSDTDTQYF
TRBJ1-2,TRBV19,NA,NA,TGTGCCAGCAAACCACAGGTTAACTATGGCTACACCTTC,CASKPQVNYGYTF
TRBJ2-1,TRBV6-1,once,TRBD2,TGTGCCAGCAGTGAAGATAACACTAGCGGGAACCTAGTTTACAATGAGCAGTTCTTC,CASSEDNTSGNLVYNEQFF
TRBJ2-3,TRBV19,NA,TRBD2,TGTGCCAGTAGTATTGGACTAGCGGGTGGCACAGATACGCAGTATTTT,CASSIGLAGGTDTQYF
TRBJ2-7,TRBV12-3/TRBV12-4,once,TRBD1,TGTGCCAGCAGTTTTGGGACAGACTACGAGCAGTACTTC,CASSFGTDYEQYF
TRBJ1-1,TRBV6-1,NA,NA,TGTGCCAGCAGTGAAGCGCCGGGGACATTTGAAGCTTTCTTT,CASSEAPGTFEAFF
TRBJ1-4,TRBV29-1,NA,NA,TGCAGCGCTACAGGGAGCGGGAATGAAAAACTGTTTTTT,CSATGSGNEKLFF
TRBJ1-1,TRBV7-9,once,TRBD1,TGTGCCAGCAGCCCACCCCCCCGAGGGACAGGGAACACTGAAGCTTTCTTT,CASSPPPRGTGNTEAFF
TRBJ1-5,TRBV28,NA,NA,TGTGCCAGCAGTTTCCGGGGACTCCAGAATCAGCCCCAGCATTTT,CASSFRGLQNQPQHF
TRBJ1-1,TRBV6-2/TRBV6-3,NA,NA,TGTGCCAGCAGTTACTCCATGAACACTGAAGCTTTCTTT,CASSYSMNTEAFF
TRBJ2-2,TRBV5-6,NA,NA,TGTGCCAGCAGCCCCGGATTGGACACCGGGGAGCTGTTTTTT,CASSPGLDTGELFF
TRBJ1-3,TRBV9,NA,NA,TGTGCCAGCAGCGTAGCAGGGACTGGAAACACCATATATTTT,CASSVAGTGNTIYF
TRBJ1-2,TRBV5-6,NA,NA,TGTGCCAGCAGGTGGGACGACAGGACCTATGGCTACACCTTC,CASRWDDRTYGYTF
TRBJ1-3,TRBV5-6,NA,NA,TGTGCCAGCAGCTTGGTCAACCCGGGAAACACCATATATTTT,CASSLVNPGNTIYF
TRBJ2-5,TRBV14,NA,NA,TGTGCCAGCAGCCAAGCCTACAGTCTACAAGAGACCCAGTACTTC,CASSQAYSLQETQYF